The clone carrying this TCR beta chain was seen many times. As yet, its antigen is unknown. TCRdb analysed the reads with MiXCR anew, one entry per CDR3 protein. Of nearly 550,000 distinct CDR3 sequences in the sample, approximately 15% are singletons; the top ten hold about 24%. The data belong to a study of T cell repertoires in cytomegalovirus infection. Study context: Indicated by public TCR beta signatures were CMV infection and matching HLA type. Points from the study as a whole: HLA-C-restricted CMV-specific TCR beta clonotypes were dominant in the ex vivo response. Accumulated public TCR beta family frequency recognized individuals carrying CMV together with the relevant HLA.

V shed 1 base and J shed 0 bases, with 7 bases lying between them. The CDR3 is 15 residues long. The V gene's germline CDR1 is MNHEY and CDR2 SVGAGI. The chain joins TRBV6-5 to TRBJ1-3; D gene unclear. The sequence came from a human donor in good health (CMV status not recorded). Some clones in this sample may be carry-over from other donors' samples. The sample comprised CD8+ T cells from PBMCs. CDR3 bases: TGTGCCAGCAGTTACTACGGAGACTCTGGAAACACCATATATTTT. Protein: CASSYYGDSGNTIYF.